This is a list of T cell receptor beta chains from one sample in a study of radiotherapy plus CTLA-4 blockade in lung cancer. Produced via immunoSEQ multiplex PCR; TCRdb's table is partial and in-frame only. The data show tens of thousands of clones, about 80% seen once. Sequencing was performed on peripheral blood, taken from a patient treated with radiotherapy plus ipilimumab. Receptor source: a human donor with non-small cell lung cancer who had a complete response to radiotherapy plus ipilimumab. CDR3s include the opening cysteine and the closing phenylalanine or tryptophan. D genes are given only for firm matches. The size of a clone is reported for some rows only, either as once, few or many, or as a class for expanded clones.

v_gene: TRBV30
j_gene: TRBJ1-5
abundance: .
len: 16
d_gene: TRBD1
CDR3nt: TGTGCCTGGAGTAAGGGACAGCTTTATAGCAATCAGCCCCAGCATTTT
CDR3aa: CAWSKGQLYSNQPQHF

v_gene: TRBV18
j_gene: TRBJ2-5
abundance: .
len: 12
d_gene: .
CDR3nt: TGTGCCAGCTCACCGGGGCAAGAGACCCAGTACTTC
CDR3aa: CASSPGQETQYF

v_gene: TRBV9
j_gene: TRBJ2-2
abundance: .
len: 16
d_gene: .
CDR3nt: TGTGCCAGCAGCGTAGTCGGGAGCTCGAACACCGGGGAGCTGTTTTTT
CDR3aa: CASSVVGSSNTGELFF

v_gene: TRBV18
j_gene: TRBJ1-3
abundance: few
len: 15
d_gene: .
CDR3nt: TGTGCCAGCTCACCTGACAGGAGCTCTGGAAACACCATATATTTT
CDR3aa: CASSPDRSSGNTIYF

v_gene: TRBV18
j_gene: TRBJ1-5
abundance: .
len: 13
d_gene: .
CDR3nt: TGTGCCAGCTCACCAACAACGGATCAGCCCCAGCATTTT
CDR3aa: CASSPTTDQPQHF

v_gene: TRBV10-1
j_gene: TRBJ2-3
abundance: once
len: 13
d_gene: .
CDR3nt: TGCGCCAGCAGTAGGACAGGCACAGATACGCAGTATTTT
CDR3aa: CASSRTGTDTQYF

v_gene: TRBV28
j_gene: TRBJ2-1
abundance: .
len: 16
d_gene: .
CDR3nt: TGTGCCAGCAGTTTATGGGGGGAAGGGGGGCCCAATGAGCAGTTCTTC
CDR3aa: CASSLWGEGGPNEQFF

v_gene: TRBV7-9
j_gene: TRBJ1-1
abundance: once
len: 14
d_gene: .
CDR3nt: TGTGCCAGCAGCATAAGCAGTGGAAACACTGAAGCTTTCTTT
CDR3aa: CASSISSGNTEAFF

v_gene: TRBV7-1
j_gene: TRBJ2-7
abundance: .
len: 14
d_gene: .
CDR3nt: TGTGCCAGCAGCCCCAACCCGGACAGCTACGAGCAGTACTTC
CDR3aa: CASSPNPDSYEQYF

v_gene: TRBV27
j_gene: TRBJ2-2
abundance: .
len: 16
d_gene: TRBD2
CDR3nt: TGTGCCAGCAGTCCCCCGGGGGGGCGAAGCACCGGGGAGCTGTTTTTT
CDR3aa: CASSPPGGRSTGELFF

v_gene: TRBV27
j_gene: TRBJ2-7
abundance: .
len: 13
d_gene: TRBD1
CDR3nt: TGTGCCAGCAGTTTGCTGACAGGGTACGAGCAGTACTTC
CDR3aa: CASSLLTGYEQYF

v_gene: TRBV4-3
j_gene: TRBJ2-3
abundance: .
len: 19
d_gene: .
CDR3nt: TGCGCCAGCAGCCAAGATCTAATAATATTGGGCCCTCCGACAGATACGCAGTATTTT
CDR3aa: CASSQDLIILGPPTDTQYF

v_gene: TRBV6-5
j_gene: TRBJ2-3
abundance: .
len: 15
d_gene: .
CDR3nt: TGTGCCCCGGAAGGTCCTCTCGGCACAGTCGGTACGCAGTATTTT
CDR3aa: CAPEGPLGTVGTQYF

v_gene: TRBV5-1
j_gene: TRBJ1-1
abundance: .
len: 15
d_gene: .
CDR3nt: TGCGCCAGCAGCCCGGTGGGGGCGATGAACACTGAAGCTTTCTTT
CDR3aa: CASSPVGAMNTEAFF

v_gene: TRBV30
j_gene: TRBJ1-3
abundance: .
len: 14
d_gene: .
CDR3nt: TGTGCCTGGAGGGGGCAGGGGACTGGAAACACCATATATTTT
CDR3aa: CAWRGQGTGNTIYF

v_gene: TRBV7-9
j_gene: TRBJ2-3
abundance: .
len: 17
d_gene: .
CDR3nt: TGTGCCAGCAGCCCGGAGGGTGGGGGCCCTAGCACAGATACGCAGTATTTT
CDR3aa: CASSPEGGGPSTDTQYF

v_gene: TRBV18
j_gene: TRBJ2-1
abundance: once
len: 16
d_gene: TRBD1
CDR3nt: TGTGCCAGCTCACTAAGGCCCAGGGGGCGGTACAATGAGCAGTTCTTC
CDR3aa: CASSLRPRGRYNEQFF

v_gene: TRBV7-9
j_gene: TRBJ2-2
abundance: .
len: 17
d_gene: TRBD1
CDR3nt: TGTGCCAGCAGCCGCCTCACAGGGGTGGGCGGCTCCGGGGAGCTGTTTTTT
CDR3aa: CASSRLTGVGGSGELFF

v_gene: TRBV18
j_gene: TRBJ2-7
abundance: .
len: 17
d_gene: TRBD1
CDR3nt: TGTGCCAGCTCACCTCAACCACCGGGACAGGGGTCCTACGAGCAGTACTTC
CDR3aa: CASSPQPPGQGSYEQYF

v_gene: TRBV2
j_gene: TRBJ2-7
abundance: .
len: 15
d_gene: .
CDR3nt: TGTGCCAGCAGTGACAGGCGCCAGGGGTCCTACGAGCAGTACTTC
CDR3aa: CASSDRRQGSYEQYF